These 6 T cell receptor beta chains were sequenced from one sample in a study of T cells after posttransplantation cyclophosphamide. Sequencing was performed with immunoSEQ multiplex PCR; in TCRdb, only in-frame clones are kept and a portion is missing. The sample consists of some 21,000 clones, roughly nine tenths of them appearing once. Control samples came 1 year after myeloablative marrow transplants with methotrexate plus calcineurin inhibitor. The material sequenced was PBMCs, taken around 390 days after allogeneic stem cell transplant with calcineurin inhibitor and methotrexate. These receptors were taken from a female patient in her 30s who received an allogeneic stem cell transplant from an unrelated donor, was CMV-positive, and had acute and chronic GVHD. The T cells may partly be graft donor cells.

The gene calls are TRBV18 and TRBJ2-3, with a possible D match to TRBD1 (5 bases). Looked up from germline, CDR1 is KGHSH and CDR2 is LQKENI. Trimming left V 0 bases short and J 4 bases short, with 23 bases between. The CDR3 totals 19 residues. Written as DNA, the CDR3 is TGTGCCAGCTCACCACCTAATCGAAGGGTGGCAGGGTTATCAGATACGCAGTATTTT. Translated: CASSPPNRRVAGLSDTQYF.

This chain connects TRBV11-2 to TRBJ2-7; TRBD2 aligns across 9 bases. Trimming at V came to 0 bases and at J to 3 bases, leaving 3 bases not matched to a gene. The CDR3 runs to 15 residues. The germline gives CDR1 SGHAT, CDR2 FQNNGV. CDR3 amino acids: CASSLDSGSGYEQYV. CDR3 DNA: TGTGCCAGCAGCTTAGATAGCGGGAGCGGCTACGAGCAGTACGTC.

The V gene is TRBV7-9, the J gene TRBJ1-2; a possible D gene is TRBD1 (5 bases). Per the germline V gene, CDR1 is SEHNR and CDR2 is FQNEAQ (reference sequence). CDR3 length equals 14 residues. V gave up 5 bases and J gave up 4 bases, with 14 bases separating them. CDR3 in DNA: TGTGCCAGCAGCCCGCCTTGGGGGGGCTATGGCTACACCTTC. This translates into CASSPPWGGYGYTF.

V gene TRBV27 combines with J gene TRBJ2-3, with D perhaps matching TRBD2 (5 bases). V lost 7 bases and J 0 bases, leaving 14 bases between the germline ends. In germline, CDR1 is MNHEY, CDR2 SMNVEV (reference sequence). There are 15 residues in the CDR3. Here the CDR3 reads CASTRTRTSTDTQYF. The CDR3 DNA is TGTGCCAGCACCCGTACAAGGACTAGCACAGATACGCAGTATTTT.

This sequence joins TRBV5-1 and TRBJ1-5; 12 bases map to TRBD1. With V trimmed by 4 bases and J by 2 bases, 10 bases remained unmatched. The CDR3 totals 18 residues. Germline lookup yields CDR1 SGHRS and CDR2 YFSETQ. CDR3 loop: CASSPGQGAFLGNQPQHF. CDR3 in DNA: TGCGCCAGCAGCCCGGGACAGGGGGCATTCTTGGGCAATCAGCCCCAGCATTTT.

V usage is TRBV5-1 and J usage is TRBJ2-1, with D unclear. Germline CDR1 reads SGHRS; CDR2 reads YFSETQ. Trimming removed 0 bases at V and 5 bases at J, with 12 bases between. The CDR3 sequence is 15 residues long. CDR3 amino acids: CASSLDGRLDNEQFF. In DNA form, the CDR3 reads TGCGCCAGCAGCTTGGATGGCAGGCTGGACAATGAGCAGTTCTTC. Based on the CDR3 plus reference TRBV5-1 and TRBJ2-1, the full variable domain is KAGVTQTPRYLIKTRGQQVTLSCSPISGHRSVSWYQQTPGQGLQFLFEYFSETQRNKGNFPGRFSGRQFSNSRSEMNVSTLELGDSALYLCASSLDGRLDNEQFFGPGTRLTVL.